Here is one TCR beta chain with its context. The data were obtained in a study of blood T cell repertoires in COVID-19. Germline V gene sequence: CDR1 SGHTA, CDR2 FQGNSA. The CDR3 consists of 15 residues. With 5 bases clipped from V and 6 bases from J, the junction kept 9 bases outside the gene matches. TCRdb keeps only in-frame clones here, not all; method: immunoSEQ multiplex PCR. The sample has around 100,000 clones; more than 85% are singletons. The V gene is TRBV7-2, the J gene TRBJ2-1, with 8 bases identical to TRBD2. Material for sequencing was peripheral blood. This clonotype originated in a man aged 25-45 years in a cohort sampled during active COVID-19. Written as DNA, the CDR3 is TGTGCCAGCAGCGCAAGGGGACTAGGTGTCAATGAGCAGTTCTTC. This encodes CASSARGLGVNEQFF.